The clone carrying this T cell receptor beta chain appeared a few times. No antigen is known for it. The record originates from a study of identical twins. Notes on the study in general: Insertion counts were lower in abundant cord blood beta clonotypes, a trend that memory repertoires did not show. Interpretation of the results relied on cross-sectional statistical analysis and not on following the same donors.

cDNA molecules carried unique molecular identifiers, and template switching added a universal primer site. TCRdb passed the 5' RACE reads through MiXCR, listing each CDR3 protein once. The sample includes roughly 490,000 distinct CDR3 sequences, around 15% seen only once; the top ten take 0.8% to 1%. V lost 5 bases and J lost 10, with 15 bases in between. Germline-derived CDR1 and CDR2 are MNHEY and SVGAGI. This CDR3 is 12 amino acids long. These data also formed part of another study, on yellow fever vaccine responses in identical twins.

The receptor comes from a woman aged 18-35 years in good health. The chain carries TRBV6-5 and TRBJ2-7, with D possibly matching TRBD2 (7 bases). The sample taken for sequencing was CD4+ T cells sorted from blood. CDR3 sequence (DNA): TGTGCCAGCAGTAAGGTGCGGGGGCTCCAGTACTTC. Residues: CASSKVRGLQYF.